The 19 T cell receptor beta chains in this list originate from one sample, sequenced in a study of neurological immune-mediated disorders. Each CDR3 protein is one row after TCRdb ran MiXCR on the 5' RACE reads. Of some 37,000 distinct CDR3 sequences detected, roughly 15% appear once; the ten largest clones hold 25% to 30%. Sequenced material: PBMCs. These receptors all stem from a woman in her forties or fifties with HTLV-1-associated myelopathy (HAM/TSP).

This clonotype has just a few counts. The J gene is TRBJ2-7, the V gene TRBV11-2; D not certain. Germline V gene sequence: CDR1 SGHAT, CDR2 FQNNGV. Trimming left V 0 bases short and J 4 bases short, with 10 bases between. The CDR3 extends over 14 amino acids. DNA for the CDR3: TGTGCCAGCAGCTTAGATCAGAATTGGTACGAGCAGTACTTC. It is translated as CASSLDQNWYEQYF.

The sample holds many counts of this clonotype. The chain joins TRBV6-2 or TRBV6-3 to TRBJ2-7; D perhaps matches TRBD1 (5 bases). CDR3 length: 16 residues. The V end was cut by 2 bases, the J end by 2 bases, with 16 bases between. Germline values: CDR1 MNHEY, CDR2 SVGEGT. This CDR3 reads CASSYQRTGNPYEQYF. CDR3 bases: TGTGCCAGCAGTTACCAACGTACAGGCAACCCCTACGAGCAGTACTTC.

Turning to this clonotype: The junction departs from the called germline gene at one end, perhaps through a read error. This sequence joins TRBV4-3 and TRBJ1-2, with D uncertain. Germline CDR1 is LGHNA and CDR2 is YSLEER. The CDR3 loop spans 14 amino acids. This CDR3 is CASSQGRLVYGYTF. The CDR3 coding sequence is TGCGCGAGCAGCCAAGGGCGGCTGGTCTATGGCTACACCTTC.

In its sample, this clonotype was seen many times. This chain links TRBV7-9 with TRBJ1-1; D unclear. The CDR3 consists of 15 residues. Trimming shortened V by 1 base and J by 1 base, and 10 bases separated the two germline ends. Germline-derived CDR1 and CDR2 are SEHNR and FQNEAQ (reference sequence). CDR3 loop: CASSLGGFRNTEAFF. DNA for the CDR3: TGTGCCAGCAGCTTAGGAGGGTTCAGGAACACTGAAGCTTTCTTT. The full variable domain, with the rest looked up from reference TRBV7-9 and TRBJ1-1, is DTGVSQNPRHKITKRGQNVTFRCDPISEHNRLYWYRQTLGQGPEFLTYFQNEAQLEKSRLLSDRFSAERPKGSFSTLEIQRTEQGDSAMYLCASSLGGFRNTEAFFGQGTRLTVV.

The table lists this clonotype with many counts. J is TRBJ2-3 and V is TRBV12-3 or TRBV12-4; no clear D gene. The CDR3 length is 13 residues. The ends were cut back, 3 bases at V and 8 bases at J, with 12 bases in the middle. The CDR3 DNA is TGTGCCAGCAGTTTCCCTCTATTGGGTACGCAGTATTTT. Translation: CASSFPLLGTQYF.

This clonotype turned up a few times. The chain joins TRBV6-1 to TRBJ1-5; D not certain. The V gene lost 0 bases and the J gene lost 2 bases, with 8 bases spanning the gap. CDR3 length equals 15 residues. Germline V CDR1 and CDR2: MNHNS, SASEGT. In nucleotides, the CDR3 is TGTGCCAGCAGTGAAGCGAGTAATGGCAATCAGCCCCAGCATTTT. Protein product: CASSEASNGNQPQHF.

This clonotype came up many times. This chain connects TRBV5-1 to TRBJ1-6; D is undetermined. Trimming shortened V by 4 bases and J by 6 bases, and 14 bases separated the two germline ends. The CDR3 is 15 residues long. The germline gives CDR1 SGHRS, CDR2 YFSETQ. DNA of the CDR3: TGCGCCAGCAGCAGTACACAGCTGGGTAATTCACCCCTCCACTTT. This translates into CASSSTQLGNSPLHF.

This clonotype was recorded many times. The CDR3 reads CSARVGGTSQPNSPLHF. For the CDR3, the DNA is TGCAGTGCTAGAGTGGGAGGGACATCCCAGCCAAATTCACCCCTCCACTTT. V usage is TRBV20-1 and J usage is TRBJ1-6, with a weak D call TRBD1 (6 bases). This CDR3 is built from 17 residues. V shed 1 base and J shed 7 bases, with 20 bases lying between them. Germline values: CDR1 DFQATT, CDR2 SNEGSKA (reference sequence).

At least ten counts were recorded for this clonotype. V and J are TRBV2 and TRBJ2-3, with 10 nucleotides matching TRBD2. This CDR3 is built from 17 residues. Germline V gives CDR1 SNHLY, CDR2 FYNNEI. V lost 4 bases and J lost 4; bases outside the gene matches: 11. The CDR3 coding sequence is TGTGCCAGCAGTGTGGAGCGGGGGGGCCCCCGGGCAGATACGCAGTATTTT. This codes for CASSVERGGPRADTQYF.

The table lists this clonotype with many counts. The chain uses TRBV14 and TRBJ2-7; no firm D call. V was pared by 3 bases and J by 3 bases, with 3 bases between. The CDR3 has 11 residues. CDR1 is SGHDN and CDR2 is FVKESK in the germline V gene. This chain's CDR3 is CASSQHYEQYF. For the CDR3, the DNA is TGTGCCAGCAGCCAGCACTACGAGCAGTACTTC.

This clonotype was recorded at least ten times. The rearrangement joins TRBV29-1 to TRBJ1-1; D call uncertain. The germline gives CDR1 SQVTM, CDR2 ANQGSEA. Deletions cut 2 bases from V and 4 bases from J, with 11 bases between. CDR3 length: 13 residues. CDR3 protein: CSVELRRGTEAFF. Here the CDR3 DNA reads TGCAGCGTTGAATTGCGCCGGGGCACTGAAGCTTTCTTT. The full variable domain, rest sourced from reference TRBV29-1 and TRBJ1-1, is SAVISQKPSRDICQRGTSLTIQCQVDSQVTMMFWYRQQPGQSLTLIATANQGSEATYESGFVIDKFPISRPNLTFSTLTVSNMSPEDSSIYLCSVELRRGTEAFFGQGTRLTVV.

This clonotype was picked up many times. This chain links TRBV5-1 with TRBJ2-7, with D possibly being TRBD2 (6 bases). The length of the CDR3 is 15 residues. V lost 0 bases and J 0 bases, leaving 10 bases between the germline ends. Germline V gene sequence: CDR1 SGHRS, CDR2 YFSETQ. This CDR3 reads CASSLAVGSSYEQYF. The CDR3 region has the DNA TGCGCCAGCAGCTTGGCTGTCGGGAGCTCCTACGAGCAGTACTTC.

Ten or more counts support this clonotype. The chain carries TRBV7-2 and TRBJ1-1; no clear D. V was trimmed by 6 bases and J by 5 bases, leaving 13 bases between them. The CDR3 contains 13 residues. Germline lookup yields CDR1 SGHTA and CDR2 FQGNSA. The CDR3 here is CASRSMGSTEAFF. The CDR3 nucleotides are TGTGCCAGCAGGTCCATGGGTAGTACTGAAGCTTTCTTT.

This clonotype is a singleton in its sample. The genes are TRBV5-1 and TRBJ1-2; no clear D. CDR3 length equals 14 residues. Germline V lookup: CDR1 SGHRS, CDR2 YFSETQ. The ends were cut back, 0 bases at V and 8 bases at J, with 14 bases in the middle. This CDR3 is CASSLDVSEEGYTF. CDR3 nucleotides: TGCGCCAGCAGCTTGGATGTATCCGAGGAGGGCTACACCTTC.

In this sample, this clonotype turned up many times. J is TRBJ1-1 and V is TRBV27; D is unresolved. V was shortened by 3 bases and J by 0 bases, with 8 bases between the two germline ends. The CDR3 consists of 14 residues. CDR1 is MNHEY, CDR2 SMNVEV, per germline (reference sequence). DNA of the CDR3: TGTGCCAGCAGTTTTTCCAACCTGAACACTGAAGCTTTCTTT. It yields the protein CASSFSNLNTEAFF.

In this sample, this clonotype turned up many times. The V and J genes are TRBV20-1 and TRBJ2-2, with D tentatively TRBD1 (5 bases). Germline-derived CDR1 and CDR2 are DFQATT and SNEGSKA (reference sequence). Trimming stripped 0 bases from V and 4 bases from J, with 15 bases between. The CDR3 covers 16 residues. This CDR3 reads CSARDAGPSGTGELFF. The CDR3 bases are TGCAGTGCTAGAGATGCAGGGCCCTCGGGCACCGGGGAGCTGTTTTTT.

This clonotype was found many times. The chain employs TRBV21-1 and TRBJ2-4; the table's TRBD1 call for D was not verified on the DNA. TRBV21-1 is a pseudogene segment. The CDR3 sequence is 19 residues long. Here the CDR3 reads CASSYSGQGAFWANNIQYF. The CDR3 DNA reads as TGTGCCAGCAGTTACAGCGGGCAGGGGGCGTTTTGGGCCAACAACATTCAGTACTTC.

The chain couples TRBV7-9 to TRBJ2-1; a possible D gene is TRBD2 (5 bases). This CDR3 is built from 15 residues. Per the germline V gene, CDR1 is SEHNR and CDR2 is FQNEAQ (reference sequence). The V gene lost 4 bases and the J gene lost 8 bases, with 18 bases spanning the gap. CDR3 nucleotide sequence: TGTGCCAGCAGCTCGCTACTAGTAGGAGGAGATGAGCAGTTCTTC. This encodes CASSSLLVGGDEQFF.

This clonotype has at least ten counts. V gene TRBV29-1 combines with J gene TRBJ2-6; 9 nucleotides align to TRBD1. J was trimmed by 2 bases and V by 7 bases; bases with no gene match: 12. This CDR3 contains 17 residues. The germline V gene encodes CDR1 SQVTM and CDR2 ANQGSEA. The CDR3 reads CSAVGTGSFPGANVLTF. CDR3 bases: TGCAGCGCTGTCGGGACAGGGTCTTTTCCTGGGGCCAACGTCCTGACTTTC.